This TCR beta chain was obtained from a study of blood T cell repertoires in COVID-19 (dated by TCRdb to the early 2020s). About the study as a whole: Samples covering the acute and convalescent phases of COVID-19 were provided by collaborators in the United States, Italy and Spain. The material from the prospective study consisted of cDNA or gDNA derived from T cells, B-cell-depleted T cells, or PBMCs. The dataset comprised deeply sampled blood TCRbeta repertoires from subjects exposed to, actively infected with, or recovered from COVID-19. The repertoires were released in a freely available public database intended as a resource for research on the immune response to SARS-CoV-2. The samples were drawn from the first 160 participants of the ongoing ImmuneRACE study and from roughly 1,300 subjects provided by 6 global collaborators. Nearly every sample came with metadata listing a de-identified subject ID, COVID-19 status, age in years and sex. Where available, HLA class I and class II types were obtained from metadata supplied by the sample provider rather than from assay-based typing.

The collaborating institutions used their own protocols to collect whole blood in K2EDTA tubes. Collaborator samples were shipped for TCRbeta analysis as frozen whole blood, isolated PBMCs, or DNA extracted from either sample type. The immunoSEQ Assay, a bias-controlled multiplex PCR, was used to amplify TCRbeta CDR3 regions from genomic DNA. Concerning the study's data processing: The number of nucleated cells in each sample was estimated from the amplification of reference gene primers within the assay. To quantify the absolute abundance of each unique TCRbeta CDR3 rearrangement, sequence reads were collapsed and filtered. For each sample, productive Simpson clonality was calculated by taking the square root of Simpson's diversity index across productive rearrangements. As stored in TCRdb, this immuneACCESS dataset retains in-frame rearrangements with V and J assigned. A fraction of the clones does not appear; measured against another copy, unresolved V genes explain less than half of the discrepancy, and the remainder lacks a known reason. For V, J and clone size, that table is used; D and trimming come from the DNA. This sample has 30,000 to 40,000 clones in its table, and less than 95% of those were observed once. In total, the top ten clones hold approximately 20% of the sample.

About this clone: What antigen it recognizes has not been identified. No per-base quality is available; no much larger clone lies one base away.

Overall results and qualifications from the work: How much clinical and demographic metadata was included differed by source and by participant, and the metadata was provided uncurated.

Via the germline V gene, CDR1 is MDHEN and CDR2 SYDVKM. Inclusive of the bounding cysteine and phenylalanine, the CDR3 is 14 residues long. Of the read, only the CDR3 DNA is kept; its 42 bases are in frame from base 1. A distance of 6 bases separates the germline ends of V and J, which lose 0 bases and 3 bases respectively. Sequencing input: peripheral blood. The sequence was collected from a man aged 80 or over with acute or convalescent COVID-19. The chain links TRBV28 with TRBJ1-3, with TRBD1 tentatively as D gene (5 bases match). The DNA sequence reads TGTGCCAGCAGTTTATGGGGGCGTGGAAACACCATATATTTT. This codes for CASSLWGRGNTIYF.